This is a list of T cell receptor beta chains from one sample in a study of blood T cell repertoires in COVID-19. The protocol was immunoSEQ multiplex PCR, while the TCRdb copy is restricted to in-frame clones and leaves out a portion. The sample has hundreds of thousands of clones, about four fifths seen once. The sequenced sample consisted of peripheral blood. All receptors derive from a man older than 75 with acute or convalescent COVID-19. The CDR3 runs from the conserved cysteine through the conserved F or W. The order of the fields is CDR3 DNA, CDR3 protein, V gene, clone size, D gene, J gene. A D gene is named only where the DNA matches it firmly. Some rows mark clone size as missing; the rest say once, few, many or name a class of expanded clone.

CDR3nt: TGCGCCAGCAGCTTGGGTGGAGGCACAGCTTATAACTATGGCTACACCTTC; CDR3aa: CASSLGGGTAYNYGYTF; v_gene: TRBV5-1; abundance: .; d_gene: .; j_gene: TRBJ1-2
CDR3nt: TGTGCCAGCAGCGAGAGCGGGAGAGGGCGAGAGACCCAGTACTTC; CDR3aa: CASSESGRGRETQYF; v_gene: TRBV3-1/TRBV3-2; abundance: .; d_gene: TRBD2; j_gene: TRBJ2-5
CDR3nt: TGTGCCAGCAGCTCGGACAGGGGGGGTGAGCAGTACTTC; CDR3aa: CASSSDRGGEQYF; v_gene: TRBV2; abundance: once; d_gene: TRBD1; j_gene: TRBJ2-7
CDR3nt: TGTGCCACCTACGCCGAACCGGGAGGCTACGAGCAGTACTTC; CDR3aa: CATYAEPGGYEQYF; v_gene: TRBV24-1; abundance: .; d_gene: TRBD2; j_gene: TRBJ2-7
CDR3nt: TGTGCCACCGAGACAGGTCTTAACAATCAGCCCCAGCATTTT; CDR3aa: CATETGLNNQPQHF; v_gene: TRBV10-3; abundance: .; d_gene: .; j_gene: TRBJ1-5
CDR3nt: TGTGCCGGCAGCTTAGAAAGCGGGAGGCCCGTGGAGCAGTTCTTC; CDR3aa: CAGSLESGRPVEQFF; v_gene: TRBV7-2; abundance: .; d_gene: TRBD2; j_gene: TRBJ2-1
CDR3nt: TGTGCCAGCAGTTACTCCGACCACCGGGGGAGCGAGCAGTACTTC; CDR3aa: CASSYSDHRGSEQYF; v_gene: TRBV6-5; abundance: .; d_gene: .; j_gene: TRBJ2-7
CDR3nt: TGTGCCAGCAGTTACCGGGGGGCAACCTACAATTCACCCCTCCACTTT; CDR3aa: CASSYRGATYNSPLHF; v_gene: TRBV6-2/TRBV6-3; abundance: .; d_gene: .; j_gene: TRBJ1-6
CDR3nt: TGTGCCAGCAGTCCCTACAGGGGCGGACGCTATGGCTACACCTTC; CDR3aa: CASSPYRGGRYGYTF; v_gene: TRBV27; abundance: .; d_gene: TRBD1; j_gene: TRBJ1-2
CDR3nt: TGCGCCAGCAGCTTGGAGATAGGGGACACTGAAGCTTTCTTT; CDR3aa: CASSLEIGDTEAFF; v_gene: TRBV5-1; abundance: once; d_gene: .; j_gene: TRBJ1-1
CDR3nt: TGTGCCAGCAGTTGGACTAGCGGGGGACAGTCCTACGAGCAGTACTTC; CDR3aa: CASSWTSGGQSYEQYF; v_gene: TRBV6-5; abundance: .; d_gene: TRBD2; j_gene: TRBJ2-7
CDR3nt: TGTGCCAGCAGCGTCCGGGACAGGGGCTCTGGAAACACCATATATTTT; CDR3aa: CASSVRDRGSGNTIYF; v_gene: TRBV9; abundance: .; d_gene: TRBD1; j_gene: TRBJ1-3
CDR3nt: TGTGCCAGCAGCGTAGATGAAAGCTACCTCACTGAAGCTTTCTTT; CDR3aa: CASSVDESYLTEAFF; v_gene: TRBV9; abundance: .; d_gene: .; j_gene: TRBJ1-1
CDR3nt: TGTGCCAGCAGCTTGGCCTTAGCGGGGGGGCCCCAGTATTTT; CDR3aa: CASSLALAGGPQYF; v_gene: TRBV5-4; abundance: .; d_gene: TRBD2; j_gene: TRBJ2-3
CDR3nt: TGTGCCAGCAGTTGGGACAGGGTGGATGGCTACACCTTC; CDR3aa: CASSWDRVDGYTF; v_gene: TRBV6-5; abundance: .; d_gene: TRBD1; j_gene: TRBJ1-2
CDR3nt: TGCGCCAGCAGCCTACCCCGACAGGGCGAAAACATTCAGTACTTC; CDR3aa: CASSLPRQGENIQYF; v_gene: TRBV5-1; abundance: .; d_gene: TRBD1; j_gene: TRBJ2-4
CDR3nt: TGTGCCAGCAGCTTGGGAGACATTTACGAGCAGTACTTC; CDR3aa: CASSLGDIYEQYF; v_gene: TRBV7-9; abundance: .; d_gene: .; j_gene: TRBJ2-7
CDR3nt: TGTGCCAGCAGCCCACGACAGGGGGGTTTCGGAGAGACCCAGTACTTC; CDR3aa: CASSPRQGGFGETQYF; v_gene: TRBV7-8; abundance: few; d_gene: TRBD1; j_gene: TRBJ2-5
CDR3nt: TGTGCCAGCACCCAGGGGGTGGGTAAGAGCTTC; CDR3aa: CASTQGVGKSF; v_gene: TRBV6-5; abundance: .; d_gene: TRBD1; j_gene: TRBJ2-7
CDR3nt: TGTGCCAGCAGACCCGGGGGGACAGGCACCTACGAGCAGTACTTC; CDR3aa: CASRPGGTGTYEQYF; v_gene: TRBV2; abundance: few; d_gene: .; j_gene: TRBJ2-7
CDR3nt: TGTGCCTGGAGTGTATCGGGGGTGGAGCTGTTTTTT; CDR3aa: CAWSVSGVELFF; v_gene: TRBV30; abundance: .; d_gene: .; j_gene: TRBJ2-2
CDR3nt: TGTGCCATCAGTGTGGGCCTTTCCTCCTACGAGCAGTACTTC; CDR3aa: CAISVGLSSYEQYF; v_gene: TRBV10-3; abundance: .; d_gene: .; j_gene: TRBJ2-7
CDR3nt: TGTGCCAGCAGTCCTAACCCATCGCGGACAGGGTTCTTTTCACCCCTCCACTTT; CDR3aa: CASSPNPSRTGFFSPLHF; v_gene: TRBV28; abundance: .; d_gene: TRBD1; j_gene: TRBJ1-6
CDR3nt: TGCGCCAGCAGCCCGGGACAGGCCAAAGAGACCCAGTACTTC; CDR3aa: CASSPGQAKETQYF; v_gene: TRBV5-1; abundance: .; d_gene: TRBD1; j_gene: TRBJ2-5
CDR3nt: TGTGCCAGCAGTTTATACTATCAGCCCCAGCATTTT; CDR3aa: CASSLYYQPQHF; v_gene: TRBV12-3/TRBV12-4; abundance: once; d_gene: .; j_gene: TRBJ1-5
CDR3nt: TGTGCCAGCACCGTACAGGGGCCCCTGGAAGCTTTCTTT; CDR3aa: CASTVQGPLEAFF; v_gene: TRBV7-2; abundance: .; d_gene: TRBD1; j_gene: TRBJ1-1
CDR3nt: TGTGCCAGCAGCCCAAACACTGGAGACACCGGGGAGCTGTTTTTT; CDR3aa: CASSPNTGDTGELFF; v_gene: TRBV11-2; abundance: .; d_gene: .; j_gene: TRBJ2-2
CDR3nt: TGCGCCAGCCGGCTACCAGGGGCCCCCTCCTACAATGAGCAGTTCTTC; CDR3aa: CASRLPGAPSYNEQFF; v_gene: TRBV5-1; abundance: .; d_gene: .; j_gene: TRBJ2-1
CDR3nt: TGTGCCAGCAGCTTGGCCCCGGGCTATAATTCACCCCTCCACTTT; CDR3aa: CASSLAPGYNSPLHF; v_gene: TRBV5-4; abundance: .; d_gene: .; j_gene: TRBJ1-6
CDR3nt: TGTGCCAGCTCACCACAGGGGTTGAACACTGAAGCTTTCTTT; CDR3aa: CASSPQGLNTEAFF; v_gene: TRBV18; abundance: .; d_gene: .; j_gene: TRBJ1-1
CDR3nt: TGTGCCAGCAGTTTGGGCGTAAGAGACTACACCTTC; CDR3aa: CASSLGVRDYTF; v_gene: TRBV28; abundance: .; d_gene: .; j_gene: TRBJ1-2
CDR3nt: TGCGCCAGCAGCTATACAGATACCTATGGCTACACCTTC; CDR3aa: CASSYTDTYGYTF; v_gene: TRBV5-1; abundance: few; d_gene: .; j_gene: TRBJ1-2